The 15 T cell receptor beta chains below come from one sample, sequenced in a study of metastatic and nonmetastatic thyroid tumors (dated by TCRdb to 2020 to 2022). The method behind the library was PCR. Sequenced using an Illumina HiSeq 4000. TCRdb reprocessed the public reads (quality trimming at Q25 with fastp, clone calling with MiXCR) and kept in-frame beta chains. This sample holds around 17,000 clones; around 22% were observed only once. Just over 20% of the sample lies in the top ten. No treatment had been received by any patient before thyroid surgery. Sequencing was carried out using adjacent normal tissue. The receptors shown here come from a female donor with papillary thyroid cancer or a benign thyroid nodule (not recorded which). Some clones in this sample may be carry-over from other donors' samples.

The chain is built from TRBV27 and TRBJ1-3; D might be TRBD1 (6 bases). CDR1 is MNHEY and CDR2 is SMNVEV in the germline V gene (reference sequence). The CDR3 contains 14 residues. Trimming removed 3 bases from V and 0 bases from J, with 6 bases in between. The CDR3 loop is CASSLDSSGNTIYF. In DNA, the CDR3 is TGTGCCAGCAGTTTGGACAGCTCTGGAAACACCATATATTTT.

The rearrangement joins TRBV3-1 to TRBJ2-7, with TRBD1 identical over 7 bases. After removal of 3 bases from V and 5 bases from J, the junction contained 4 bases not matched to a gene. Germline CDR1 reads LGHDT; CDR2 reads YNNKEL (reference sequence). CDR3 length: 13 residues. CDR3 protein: CASSQSRGNEQYF. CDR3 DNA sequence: TGTGCCAGCAGCCAGAGCAGGGGGAACGAGCAGTACTTC.

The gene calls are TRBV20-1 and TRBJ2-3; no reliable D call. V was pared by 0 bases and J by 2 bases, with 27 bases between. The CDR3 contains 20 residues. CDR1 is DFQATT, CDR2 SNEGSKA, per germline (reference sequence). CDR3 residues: CSARDLQPRPGGLSTDTQYF. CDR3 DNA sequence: TGCAGTGCTAGAGATCTCCAACCCCGCCCCGGTGGGCTATCCACAGATACGCAGTATTTT.

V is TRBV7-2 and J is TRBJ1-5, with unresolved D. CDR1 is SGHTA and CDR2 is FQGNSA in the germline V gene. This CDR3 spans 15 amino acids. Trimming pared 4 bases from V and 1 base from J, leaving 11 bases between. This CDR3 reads CASSWGDPSNQPQHF. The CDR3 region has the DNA TGTGCCAGCAGCTGGGGAGATCCAAGCAATCAGCCCCAGCATTTT.

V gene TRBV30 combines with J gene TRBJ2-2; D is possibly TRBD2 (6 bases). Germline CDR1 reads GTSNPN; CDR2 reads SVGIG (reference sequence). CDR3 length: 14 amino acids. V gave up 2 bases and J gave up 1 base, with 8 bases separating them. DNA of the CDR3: TGTGCCTGGAGTTCAGCGGGGAACACCGGGGAGCTGTTTTTT. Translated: CAWSSAGNTGELFF.

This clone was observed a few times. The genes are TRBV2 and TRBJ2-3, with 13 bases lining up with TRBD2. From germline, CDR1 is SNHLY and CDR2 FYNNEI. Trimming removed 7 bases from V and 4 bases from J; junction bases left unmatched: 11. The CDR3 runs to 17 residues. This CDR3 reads CASMVSRTSGSPDTQYF. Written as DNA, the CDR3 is TGTGCCAGCATGGTGTCACGGACTAGCGGGAGCCCAGATACGCAGTATTTT.

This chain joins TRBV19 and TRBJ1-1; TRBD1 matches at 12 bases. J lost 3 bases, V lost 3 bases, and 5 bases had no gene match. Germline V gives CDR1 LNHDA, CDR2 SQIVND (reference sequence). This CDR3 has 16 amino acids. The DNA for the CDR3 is TGTGCCAGTAGTATCGGGACAGGGGGCTTTGACACTGAAGCTTTCTTT. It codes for CASSIGTGGFDTEAFF.

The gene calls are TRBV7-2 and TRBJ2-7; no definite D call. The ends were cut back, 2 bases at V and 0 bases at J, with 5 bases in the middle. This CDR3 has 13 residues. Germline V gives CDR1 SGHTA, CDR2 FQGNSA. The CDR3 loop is CASSLPISYEQYF. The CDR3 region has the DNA TGTGCCAGCAGCTTACCTATCTCCTACGAGCAGTACTTC.

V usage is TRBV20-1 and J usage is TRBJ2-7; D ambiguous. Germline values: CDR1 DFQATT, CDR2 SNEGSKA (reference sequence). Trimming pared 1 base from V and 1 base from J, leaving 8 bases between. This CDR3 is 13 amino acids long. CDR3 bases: TGCAGTGCTAGAGTCCACAAGTCCTACGAGCAGTACTTC. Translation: CSARVHKSYEQYF.

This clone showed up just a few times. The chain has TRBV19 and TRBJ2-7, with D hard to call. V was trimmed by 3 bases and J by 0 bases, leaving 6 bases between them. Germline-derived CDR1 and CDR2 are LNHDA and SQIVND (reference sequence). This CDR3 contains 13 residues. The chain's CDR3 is CASSMMSSYEQYF. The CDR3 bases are TGTGCCAGTAGTATGATGAGCTCCTACGAGCAGTACTTC.

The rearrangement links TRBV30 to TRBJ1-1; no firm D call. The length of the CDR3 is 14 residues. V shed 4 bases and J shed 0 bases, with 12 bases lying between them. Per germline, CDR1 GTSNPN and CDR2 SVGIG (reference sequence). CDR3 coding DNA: TGTGCCTGGACCCAGTGGCAGCTGAACACTGAAGCTTTCTTT. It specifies CAWTQWQLNTEAFF.

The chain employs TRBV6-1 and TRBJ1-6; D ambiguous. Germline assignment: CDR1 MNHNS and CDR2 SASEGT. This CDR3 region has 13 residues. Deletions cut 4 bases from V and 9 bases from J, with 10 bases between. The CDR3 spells CASSAYSSSPLHF. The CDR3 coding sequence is TGTGCCAGCAGTGCCTATTCAAGTTCACCCCTCCACTTT.

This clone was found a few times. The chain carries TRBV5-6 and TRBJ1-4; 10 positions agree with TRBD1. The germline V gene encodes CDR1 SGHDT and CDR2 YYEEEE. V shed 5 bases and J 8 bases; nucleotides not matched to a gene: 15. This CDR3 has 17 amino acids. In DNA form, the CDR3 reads TGTGCCAGCAGTCTCCGACAGGGGGCGCTTATGAACGAAAAACTGTTTTTT. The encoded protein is CASSLRQGALMNEKLFF. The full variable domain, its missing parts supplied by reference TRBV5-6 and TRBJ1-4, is DAGVTQSPTHLIKTRGQQVTLRCSPKSGHDTVSWYQQALGQGPQFIFQYYEEEERQRGNFPDRFSGHQFPNYSSELNVNALLLGDSALYLCASSLRQGALMNEKLFFGSGTQLSVL.

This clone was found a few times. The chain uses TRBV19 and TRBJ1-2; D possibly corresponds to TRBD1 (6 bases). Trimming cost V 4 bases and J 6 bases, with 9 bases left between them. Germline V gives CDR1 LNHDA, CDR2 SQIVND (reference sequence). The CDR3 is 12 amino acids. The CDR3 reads CASSRTVDGYTF. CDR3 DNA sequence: TGTGCCAGTAGTAGGACAGTTGATGGCTACACCTTC.

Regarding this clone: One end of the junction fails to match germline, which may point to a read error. The CDR3 DNA reads TGTGCTAGCAGCTTAGGAGTGGGAGTTTCGAATGAGCAGTTCTTC. This sequence encodes CASSLGVGVSNEQFF. The genes are TRBV7-7 and TRBJ2-1, with D possibly matching TRBD2 (5 bases). The CDR3 totals 15 residues. CDR1 SSHAT and CDR2 FNYEAQ come from the germline V gene (reference sequence).